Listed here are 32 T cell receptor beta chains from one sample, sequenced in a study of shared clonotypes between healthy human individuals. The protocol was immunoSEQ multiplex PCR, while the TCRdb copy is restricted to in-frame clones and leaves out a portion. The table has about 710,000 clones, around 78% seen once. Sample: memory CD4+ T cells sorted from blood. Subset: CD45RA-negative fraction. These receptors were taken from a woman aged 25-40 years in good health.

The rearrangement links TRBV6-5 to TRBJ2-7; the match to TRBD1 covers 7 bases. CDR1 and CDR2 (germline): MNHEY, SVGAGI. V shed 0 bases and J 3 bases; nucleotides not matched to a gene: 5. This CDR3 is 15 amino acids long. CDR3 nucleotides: TGTGCCAGCAGTTACTCGGAGACAGGGTACTACGAGCAGTACTTC. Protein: CASSYSETGYYEQYF.

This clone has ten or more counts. In nucleotides, the CDR3 is TGTGCCAGCTCACCCTACAAGGGGAATCAGCCCCAGCATTTT. Its protein is CASSPYKGNQPQHF. The V and J genes are TRBV18 and TRBJ1-5; D might be TRBD1 (5 bases). The CDR3 runs 14 residues. V lost 3 bases to trimming and J lost 4 bases, with 10 bases between them. Germline values: CDR1 KGHSH, CDR2 LQKENI.

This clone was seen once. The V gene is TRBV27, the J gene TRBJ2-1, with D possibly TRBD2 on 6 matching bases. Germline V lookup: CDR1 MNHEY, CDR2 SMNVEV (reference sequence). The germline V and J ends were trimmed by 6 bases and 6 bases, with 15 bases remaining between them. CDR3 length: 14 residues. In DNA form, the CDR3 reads TGTGCCAGCAGCCCCCTTGGACTAATCAATGAGCAGTTCTTC. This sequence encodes CASSPLGLINEQFF.

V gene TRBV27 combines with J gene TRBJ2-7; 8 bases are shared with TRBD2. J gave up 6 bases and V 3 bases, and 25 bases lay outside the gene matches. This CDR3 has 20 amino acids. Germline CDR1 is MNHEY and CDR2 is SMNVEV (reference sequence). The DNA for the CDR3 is TGTGCCAGCAGTTTGTTTATGGCTAGCGGGCCGACCAATCCGATCGGCGAGCAGTACTTC. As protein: CASSLFMASGPTNPIGEQYF.

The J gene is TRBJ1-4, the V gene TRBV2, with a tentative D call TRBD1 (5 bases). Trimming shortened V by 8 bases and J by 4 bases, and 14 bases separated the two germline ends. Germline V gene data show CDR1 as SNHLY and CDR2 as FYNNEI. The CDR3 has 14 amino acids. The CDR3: CASSGGRGNEKLFF. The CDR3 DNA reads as TGTGCCAGCTCAGGAGGGAGGGGTAATGAAAAACTGTTTTTT.

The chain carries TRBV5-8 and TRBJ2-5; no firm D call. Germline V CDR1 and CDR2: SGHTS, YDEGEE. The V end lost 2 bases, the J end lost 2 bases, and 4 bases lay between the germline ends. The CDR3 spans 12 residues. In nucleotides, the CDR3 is TGTGCCAGCAGCTTCCCACAAGAGACCCAGTACTTC. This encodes CASSFPQETQYF.

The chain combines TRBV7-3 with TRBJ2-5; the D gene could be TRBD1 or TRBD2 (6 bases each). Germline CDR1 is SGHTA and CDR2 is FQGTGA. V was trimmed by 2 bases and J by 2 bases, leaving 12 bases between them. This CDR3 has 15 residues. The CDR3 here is CASSLGGLPQETQYF. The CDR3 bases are TGTGCCAGCAGCTTAGGGGGGCTACCACAAGAGACCCAGTACTTC.

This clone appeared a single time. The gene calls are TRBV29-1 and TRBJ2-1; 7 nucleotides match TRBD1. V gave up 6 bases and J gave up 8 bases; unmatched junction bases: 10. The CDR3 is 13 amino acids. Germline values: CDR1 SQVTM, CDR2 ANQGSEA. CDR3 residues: CSVRPQGDHEQFF. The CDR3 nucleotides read TGCAGCGTCCGCCCCCAGGGGGATCATGAGCAGTTCTTC.

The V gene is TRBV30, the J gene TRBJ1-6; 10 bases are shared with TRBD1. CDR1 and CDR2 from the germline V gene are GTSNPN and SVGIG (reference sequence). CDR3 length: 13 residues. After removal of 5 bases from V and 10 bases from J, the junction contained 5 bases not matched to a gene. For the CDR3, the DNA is TGTGCCTGGCGCGGGACAGGGGCCTCACCCCTCCACTTT. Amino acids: CAWRGTGASPLHF.

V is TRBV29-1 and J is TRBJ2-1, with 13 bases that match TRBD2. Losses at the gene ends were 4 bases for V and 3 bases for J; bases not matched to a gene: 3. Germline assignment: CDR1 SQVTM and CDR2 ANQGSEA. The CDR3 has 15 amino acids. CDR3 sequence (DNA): TGCAGCGTTGGGACTAGCGGGAGTGGCTACAATGAGCAGTTCTTC. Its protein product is CSVGTSGSGYNEQFF.

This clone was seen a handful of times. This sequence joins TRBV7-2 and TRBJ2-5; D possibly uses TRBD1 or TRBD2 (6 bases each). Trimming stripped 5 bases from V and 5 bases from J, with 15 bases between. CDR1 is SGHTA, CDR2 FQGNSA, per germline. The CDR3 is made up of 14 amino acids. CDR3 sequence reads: CASSPPGAMETQYF. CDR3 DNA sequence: TGTGCCAGCAGCCCGCCGGGGGCCATGGAGACCCAGTACTTC.

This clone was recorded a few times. CDR3 DNA sequence: TGCGCCAGCAGCCAAAAGGGAGACAGCATTCAGTACTTC. It codes for CASSQKGDSIQYF. The chain recombines TRBV4-1 with TRBJ2-4, with D perhaps matching TRBD1 or TRBD2 (5 bases each). This CDR3 has 13 residues. V was pared by 2 bases and J by 9 bases, with 11 bases between. Germline V gene lookup returns CDR1 MGHRA and CDR2 YSYEKL.

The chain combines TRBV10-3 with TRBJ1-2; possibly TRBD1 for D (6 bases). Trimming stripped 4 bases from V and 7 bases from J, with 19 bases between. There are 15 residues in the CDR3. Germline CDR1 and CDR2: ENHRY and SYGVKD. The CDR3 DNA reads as TGTGCCATCAGTGTGGCGGGGGCGAAGAATAGTGGCTACACCTTC. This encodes CAISVAGAKNSGYTF.

DNA for the CDR3: TGTGCCAGCAGTGATCTCCGCGGGAGGGCAGATACGCAGTATTTT. Residues: CASSDLRGRADTQYF. The chain uses TRBV6-1 and TRBJ2-3; 9 bases are shared with TRBD2. Trimming removed 3 bases from V and 4 bases from J; junction bases left unmatched: 5. In germline, CDR1 is MNHNS, CDR2 SASEGT. This CDR3 contains 15 residues.

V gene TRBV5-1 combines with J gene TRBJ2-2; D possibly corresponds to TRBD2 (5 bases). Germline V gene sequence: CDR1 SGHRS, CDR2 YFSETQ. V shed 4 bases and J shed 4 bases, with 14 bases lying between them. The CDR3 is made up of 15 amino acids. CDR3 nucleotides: TGCGCCAGCAGCCCTTGGGCGGGTGGCACCGGGGAGCTGTTTTTT. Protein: CASSPWAGGTGELFF. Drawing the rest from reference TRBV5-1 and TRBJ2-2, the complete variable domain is KAGVTQTPRYLIKTRGQQVTLSCSPISGHRSVSWYQQTPGQGLQFLFEYFSETQRNKGNFPGRFSGRQFSNSRSEMNVSTLELGDSALYLCASSPWAGGTGELFFGEGSRLTVL.

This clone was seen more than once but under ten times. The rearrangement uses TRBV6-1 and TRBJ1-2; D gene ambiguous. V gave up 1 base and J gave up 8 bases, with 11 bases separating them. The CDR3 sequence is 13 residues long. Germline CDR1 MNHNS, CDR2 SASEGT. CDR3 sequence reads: CASSEVGLGGYTF. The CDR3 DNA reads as TGTGCCAGCAGTGAAGTCGGCTTGGGAGGCTACACCTTC.

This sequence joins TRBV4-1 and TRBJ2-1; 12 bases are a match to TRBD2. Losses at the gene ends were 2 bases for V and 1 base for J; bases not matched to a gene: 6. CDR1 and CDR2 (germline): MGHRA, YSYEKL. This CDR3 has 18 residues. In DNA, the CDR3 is TGCGCCAGCAGCCAACCCCTCCTAGCGGGAGGGTCCTACAATGAGCAGTTCTTC. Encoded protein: CASSQPLLAGGSYNEQFF.

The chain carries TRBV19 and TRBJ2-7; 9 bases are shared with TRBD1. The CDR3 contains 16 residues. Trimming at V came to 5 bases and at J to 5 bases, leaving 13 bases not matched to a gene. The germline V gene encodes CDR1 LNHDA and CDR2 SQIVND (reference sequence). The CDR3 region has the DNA TGTGCCAGTAGTGCCAGATCCGGGACAGGGTCCCACGAGCAGTACTTC. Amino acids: CASSARSGTGSHEQYF. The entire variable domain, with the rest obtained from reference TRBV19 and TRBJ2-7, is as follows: DGGITQSPKYLFRKEGQNVTLSCEQNLNHDAMYWYRQDPGQGLRLIYYSQIVNDFQKGDIAEGYSVSREKKESFPLTVTSAQKNPTAFYLCASSARSGTGSHEQYFGPGTRLTVT.

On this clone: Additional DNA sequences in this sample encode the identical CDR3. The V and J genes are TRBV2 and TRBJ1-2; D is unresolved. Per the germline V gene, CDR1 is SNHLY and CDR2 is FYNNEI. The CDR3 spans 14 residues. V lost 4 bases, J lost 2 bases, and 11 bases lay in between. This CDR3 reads CASSGRGSNYGYTF. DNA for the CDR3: TGTGCCAGCAGTGGGCGGGGTTCGAACTATGGCTACACCTTC.

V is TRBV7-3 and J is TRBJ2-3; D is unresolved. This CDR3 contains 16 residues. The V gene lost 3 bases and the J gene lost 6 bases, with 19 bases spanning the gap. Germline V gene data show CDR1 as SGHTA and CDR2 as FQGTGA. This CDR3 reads CASSLGVWGRADTQYF. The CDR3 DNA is TGTGCCAGCAGCTTGGGTGTTTGGGGAAGGGCTGATACGCAGTATTTT.

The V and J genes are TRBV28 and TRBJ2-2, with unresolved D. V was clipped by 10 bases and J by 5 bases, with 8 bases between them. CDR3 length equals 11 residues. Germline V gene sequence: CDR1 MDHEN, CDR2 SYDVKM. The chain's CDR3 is CATSSTGELFF. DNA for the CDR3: TGTGCCACTTCTTCTACCGGGGAGCTGTTTTTT.

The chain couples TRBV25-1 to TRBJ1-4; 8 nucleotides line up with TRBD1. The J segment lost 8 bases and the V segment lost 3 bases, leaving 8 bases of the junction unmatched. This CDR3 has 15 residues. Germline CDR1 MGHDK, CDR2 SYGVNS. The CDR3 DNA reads TGTGCCAGCAGTGACCCTGACAGGGGAGACGAAAAACTGTTTTTT. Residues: CASSDPDRGDEKLFF.

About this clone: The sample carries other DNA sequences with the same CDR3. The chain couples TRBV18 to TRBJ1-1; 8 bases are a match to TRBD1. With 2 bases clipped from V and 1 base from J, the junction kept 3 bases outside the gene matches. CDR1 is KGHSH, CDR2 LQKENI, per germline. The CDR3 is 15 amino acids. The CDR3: CASSPRTGRNTEAFF. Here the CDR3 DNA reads TGTGCCAGCTCACCAAGGACAGGGCGGAACACTGAAGCTTTCTTT.

CDR3 amino acids: CASGVGGKNIQYF. The DNA for the CDR3 is TGTGCCAGCGGGGTAGGCGGCAAAAACATTCAGTACTTC. The V and J genes are TRBV28 and TRBJ2-4; D unresolved. The CDR3 is 13 amino acids. Germline CDR1 reads MDHEN; CDR2 reads SYDVKM. V dropped 8 bases and J dropped 3 bases, with 11 bases sitting between them.

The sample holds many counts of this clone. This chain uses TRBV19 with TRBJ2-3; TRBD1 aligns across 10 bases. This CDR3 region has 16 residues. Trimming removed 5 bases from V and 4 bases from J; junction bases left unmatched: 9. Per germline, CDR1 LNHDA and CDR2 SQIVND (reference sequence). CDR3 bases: TGTGCCAGTAGTGCTCTGGGACAGGGGAGGGCAGATACGCAGTATTTT. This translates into CASSALGQGRADTQYF.

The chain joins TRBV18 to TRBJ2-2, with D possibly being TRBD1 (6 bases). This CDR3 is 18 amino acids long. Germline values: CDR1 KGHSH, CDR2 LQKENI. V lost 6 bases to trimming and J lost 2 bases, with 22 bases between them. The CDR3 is CASSLPGVGRLNTGELFF. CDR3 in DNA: TGTGCCAGCTCTCTCCCAGGGGTCGGCAGACTCAACACCGGGGAGCTGTTTTTT.

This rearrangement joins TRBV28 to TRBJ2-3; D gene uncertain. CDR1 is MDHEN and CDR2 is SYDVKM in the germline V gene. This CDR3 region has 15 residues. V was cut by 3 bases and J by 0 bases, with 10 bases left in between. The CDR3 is CASSLGMRSTDTQYF. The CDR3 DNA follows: TGTGCCAGCAGTTTGGGTATGAGGAGCACAGATACGCAGTATTTT. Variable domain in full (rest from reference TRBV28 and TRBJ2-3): DVKVTQSSRYLVKRTGEKVFLECVQDMDHENMFWYRQDPGLGLRLIYFSYDVKMKEKGDIPEGYSVSREKKERFSLILESASTNQTSMYLCASSLGMRSTDTQYFGPGTRLTVL.

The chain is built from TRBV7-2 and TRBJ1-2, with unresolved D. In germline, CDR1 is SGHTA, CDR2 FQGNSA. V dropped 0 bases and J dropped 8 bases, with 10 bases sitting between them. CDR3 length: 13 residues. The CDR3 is CASSLAPGGGYTF. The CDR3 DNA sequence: TGTGCCAGCAGCTTAGCCCCGGGTGGCGGCTACACCTTC.

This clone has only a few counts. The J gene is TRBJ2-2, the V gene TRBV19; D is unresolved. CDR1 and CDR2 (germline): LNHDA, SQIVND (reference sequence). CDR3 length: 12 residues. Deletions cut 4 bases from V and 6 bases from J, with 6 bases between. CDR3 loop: CASSTPAGELFF. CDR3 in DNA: TGTGCCAGTAGTACCCCGGCCGGGGAGCTGTTTTTT. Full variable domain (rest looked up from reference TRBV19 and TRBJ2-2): DGGITQSPKYLFRKEGQNVTLSCEQNLNHDAMYWYRQDPGQGLRLIYYSQIVNDFQKGDIAEGYSVSREKKESFPLTVTSAQKNPTAFYLCASSTPAGELFFGEGSRLTVL.

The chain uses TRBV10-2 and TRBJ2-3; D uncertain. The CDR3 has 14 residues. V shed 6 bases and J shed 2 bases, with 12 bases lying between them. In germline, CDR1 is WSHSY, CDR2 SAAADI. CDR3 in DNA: TGCGCCAGCAGAGCCCAAGGATACACAGATACGCAGTATTTT. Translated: CASRAQGYTDTQYF.

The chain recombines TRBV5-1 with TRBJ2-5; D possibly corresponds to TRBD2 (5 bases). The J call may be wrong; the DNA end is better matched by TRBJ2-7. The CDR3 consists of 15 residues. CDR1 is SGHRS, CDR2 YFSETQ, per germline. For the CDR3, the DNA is TGCGCCAGCAGCCCCCGGGCGGGCAGCTCCTACGAGCAGTACTTC. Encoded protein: CASSPRAGSSYEQYF.

The CDR3 sequence is CASSTPLGGKAEAFF. CDR3 bases: TGTGCCAGTAGTACTCCCTTGGGGGGCAAGGCTGAAGCTTTCTTT. The chain joins TRBV19 to TRBJ1-1; perhaps TRBD1 as D (6 bases). CDR1 LNHDA and CDR2 SQIVND come from the germline V gene (reference sequence). The CDR3 length is 15 residues. Trimming left V 4 bases short and J 6 bases short, with 18 bases between.